This is a list of T cell receptor beta chains from one sample in a study of T cells expressing NK-cell markers. TCRdb processed the 5' RACE reads again and assigns one entry to each CDR3 protein, with no DNA. The table lists 300,000 or so distinct CDR3 sequences. Material: blood T cells: a sorted CD56 or NKG2C T cell subset, CD4+ or CD8+ T cells, or bulk PBMC T cells (not recorded which). The receptors shown here come from a woman aged 18 to 75 in good health. Each CDR3 is given with its conserved first and last residue. Fields, in order: J gene, V gene, CDR3 protein.

TRBJ2-1 TRBV7-3 CASSAGGNEQFF
TRBJ1-2 TRBV28 CASRPTGKYGYTF
TRBJ1-1 TRBV10-1 CAKYLVGNTEAFF
TRBJ2-1 TRBV7-2 CASSRPAAGFYNEQFF
TRBJ2-3 TRBV7-3 CASGTAGGLGDTQYF
TRBJ1-1 TRBV9 CASSVGGRETEAFF
TRBJ1-3 TRBV20-1 CSAPPGGSSGNTIYF
TRBJ2-3 TRBV24-1 CATSGQEGTDTQYF
TRBJ2-3 TRBV28 CASSPGGARGPSDTQYF
TRBJ2-7 TRBV10-3 CAISGQQSSYEQYF
TRBJ2-2 TRBV12-3/TRBV12-4 CASSLNTGELFF
TRBJ2-7 TRBV30 CAWSGTGSSYEQYF
TRBJ2-2 TRBV5-1 CASSLVLGTGELFF
TRBJ2-1 TRBV2 CASIWTSTNEQFF
TRBJ2-5 TRBV6-1 CASRGRLRETQYF
TRBJ2-2 TRBV6-1 CASKRGRTGELFF
TRBJ2-3 TRBV12-3/TRBV12-4 CASSLGSGPDTQYF
TRBJ2-7 TRBV4-2 CASSPRDGGTYEQYF
TRBJ1-1 TRBV19 CASSIEPTTEAFF
TRBJ1-1 TRBV6-5 CASRGGTDEAFF
TRBJ1-1 TRBV9 CASSVVGADTEAFF
TRBJ1-2 TRBV20-1 CSATRQGQGYTF
TRBJ1-5 TRBV30 CAWSDSSNQPQHF
TRBJ2-3 TRBV7-2 CASSHRRGRAEDTQYF
TRBJ2-1 TRBV7-2 CASSLMRAPGHNEQFF
TRBJ2-1 TRBV7-9 CASSLAHWGEQFF
TRBJ1-5 TRBV12-3/TRBV12-4 CASSRTVDSNQPQHF
TRBJ2-5 TRBV20-1 CSAKLGGETQYF
TRBJ2-1 TRBV5-1 CASSLDGRSPNEQFF
TRBJ2-4 TRBV5-6 CASSSGPNGGKNIQYF
TRBJ2-4 TRBV5-1 CASSPMGQGAPMAKNIQYF
TRBJ2-3 TRBV6-2/TRBV6-3 CASSSRGGARDTQYF
TRBJ2-7 TRBV7-2 CASSLAASNYYKQYF
TRBJ1-1 TRBV20-1 CSAPRTGGFTEAFF
TRBJ2-6 TRBV2 CASNQGLLSGANVLTF
TRBJ2-1 TRBV12-3/TRBV12-4 CASSPQGSGHEQFF